This T cell receptor (beta chain) is drawn from a study of blood T cells in healthy people across ages. The CDR3 spans 12 residues. The V end was cut by 5 bases, the J end by 5 bases, with 9 bases between. CDR1 MNHEY and CDR2 SVGEGT come from the germline V gene. In the case of this clonotype: Its antigen is unknown.

Primed by a sample-barcoded 5' primer and a J-beta primer mix, a second PCR proceeded for 7 to 11 cycles. TCRdb fed the 5' RACE reads into MiXCR, producing one record per CDR3 protein. Here the sample spans hundreds of thousands of distinct CDR3 sequences, roughly 25% being singletons. Study conclusions and caveats: The study lacked donor CMV status, which possibly confounded expanded clonotype changes.

These records were also assigned to another study, of T cells of mothers and their children.

This TCR came from a boy under 18 in good health. The sample taken for sequencing was blood. The chain is built from TRBV6-2 or TRBV6-3 and TRBJ2-5; D unclear. The CDR3 sequence is CASSERSETQYF. The CDR3 DNA reads TGTGCCAGCAGTGAGAGATCGGAGACCCAGTACTTC.